The present TCR beta chain was sequenced within a study of spatial heterogeneity in lung cancer. Study at large: Raw reads contained each unique TCR and UMI combination more than ten times on average.

This clonotype was seen ten or more times. The time point here: sample taken at primary tumor resection. Germline values: CDR1 SGHTA, CDR2 FQGNSA. With 6 bases clipped from V and 4 bases from J, the junction kept 4 bases outside the gene matches. The CDR3 length is 15 residues. Using its own MiXCR run on the 5' RACE reads, TCRdb lists one record per CDR3 protein. The sample includes roughly 39,000 distinct CDR3 sequences, 7.5% of them seen just once. J is TRBJ2-1 and V is TRBV7-2; 12 positions agree with TRBD2. Sequences were derived from PBMCs, sampled at surgery. This TCR was recovered from a male donor with early-stage non-small cell lung cancer. This chain's CDR3 is CASSPTSGRYNEQFF. The CDR3 region has the DNA TGTGCCAGCAGTCCGACTAGCGGGAGATACAATGAGCAGTTCTTC.